This TCR beta chain was identified in a study of T-cell memory formation after mild COVID-19. Study-level results: Clones contracting across day 15 to 85 had a balanced CD4/CD8 profile; later expanding clones leaned CD4+.

Trimming took 8 bases from V and 7 from J; bases not matched to a gene: 10. The CDR3 has 15 amino acids. A 5'RACE reaction primed in the constant segment made cDNA libraries of TCR alpha and TCR beta, and these carried sample barcodes and UMIs. TCRdb re-called the 5' RACE reads through MiXCR, storing one row per CDR3 protein. Of hundreds of distinct CDR3 sequences listed, 85% to 95% are singletons. Of note for this clonotype: Its antigen is as yet unknown.

J is TRBJ2-1 and V is TRBV12-3 or TRBV12-4; 11 bases align to TRBD2. Sequenced sample: PBMCs or a T cell subset sorted from them (not recorded which). This clonotype originated in an adult who had mild COVID-19 (a few samples of this study predate the infection). Cell type and time point are not known. The CDR3 DNA reads as TGTGCCAGCGCCATGACTAGCGGGACAGGAAATGAGCAGTTCTTC. Amino acid sequence: CASAMTSGTGNEQFF.